This TCR beta chain was retrieved from a study of blood T cell repertoires in COVID-19. Authors' data handling: For nucleated cells, counts were estimated from reference gene primer amplification. Measured with immunoSEQ multiplex PCR; TCRdb has only the in-frame clones, and not every one. V and J calls and clone size are given by that table; D and trimming were obtained from the DNA. This table holds tens of thousands of clones, roughly 90% found once. The CDR3 sequence is 15 residues long. Germline V CDR1 and CDR2: SGHDT, YYEEEE. With 0 bases clipped from V and 2 bases from J, the junction kept 0 bases outside the gene matches.

Sequencing used peripheral blood. The sequence derives from a human donor in a cohort sampled during active COVID-19. This chain links TRBV5-6 with TRBJ1-3; TRBD1 matches at 9 bases. The CDR3 DNA reads TGTGCCAGCAGCTTGGGACAGGGGGCTGGAAACACCATATATTTT. It codes for CASSLGQGAGNTIYF.